Listed here are 22 T cell receptor beta chains from one sample, sequenced in a study of cytomegalovirus exposure and HLA in healthy donors. Using immunoSEQ multiplex PCR, the repertoire was profiled, and TCRdb retains in-frame clones only, with some absent. The sample holds 45,000 to 55,000 clones, roughly 88% seen once. Sequencing input: PBMCs. The source is a woman in her thirties in good health and CMV-seronegative.

The chain carries TRBV7-3 and TRBJ1-1; 9 nucleotides match TRBD1. CDR1 and CDR2 (germline): SGHTA, FQGTGA. After removal of 0 bases from V and 4 bases from J, the junction contained 3 bases not matched to a gene. The CDR3 loop spans 15 amino acids. The CDR3 region has the DNA TGTGCCAGCAGCTTAACGACAGGGGGGTTCACTGAAGCTTTCTTT. It translates to CASSLTTGGFTEAFF.

The chain carries TRBV12-5 and TRBJ2-3; D gene unclear. This CDR3 has 12 amino acids. Germline V lookup: CDR1 LGHNT, CDR2 FRNRAP. V lost 5 bases and J 3 bases, leaving 6 bases between the germline ends. CDR3 amino acids: CASGQATDTQYF. CDR3 DNA: TGTGCTAGTGGTCAGGCGACAGATACGCAGTATTTT.

The gene calls are TRBV28 and TRBJ1-1; D might be TRBD1 (6 bases). The CDR3 runs 16 residues. V was cut by 6 bases and J by 6 bases, with 23 bases left in between. Germline lookup yields CDR1 MDHEN and CDR2 SYDVKM. The CDR3 coding sequence is TGTGCCAGCAGCAACAGGGTTTCCCCGTCCATCGCTGAAGCTTTCTTT. Residues: CASSNRVSPSIAEAFF.

The chain uses TRBV15 and TRBJ2-2, with TRBD2 identical over 12 bases. From germline, CDR1 is LNHNV and CDR2 YYDKDF (reference sequence). Trimming cost V 4 bases and J 4 bases; bases outside gene matches: 7. This CDR3 comprises 17 residues. Here the CDR3 reads CATSNLAGGPLTGELFF. DNA of the CDR3: TGTGCCACCAGCAACCTAGCGGGAGGGCCACTCACCGGGGAGCTGTTTTTT.

The chain carries TRBV10-1 and TRBJ2-3; D is possibly TRBD1 (6 bases). The CDR3 is 14 residues long. CDR1 and CDR2 from the germline V gene are WNHNN and SYGVQD (reference sequence). The V gene lost 5 bases and the J gene lost 6 bases, with 15 bases spanning the gap. The CDR3 region has the DNA TGCGCCAGCAGTACAGGGTCGAGTGAGGATACGCAGTATTTT. Protein: CASSTGSSEDTQYF.

V is TRBV28 and J is TRBJ1-1; TRBD1 aligns across 8 bases. Germline loops: CDR1 MDHEN, CDR2 SYDVKM. The J segment lost 1 base and the V segment lost 0 bases, leaving 1 base of the junction unmatched. CDR3 length: 15 amino acids. CDR3 in DNA: TGTGCCAGCAGTTTATGGACAGGGGAGAACACTGAAGCTTTCTTT. Translated: CASSLWTGENTEAFF. The full variable domain, in which reference TRBV28 and TRBJ1-1 provide the parts outside the CDR3, is DVKVTQSSRYLVKRTGEKVFLECVQDMDHENMFWYRQDPGLGLRLIYFSYDVKMKEKGDIPEGYSVSREKKERFSLILESASTNQTSMYLCASSLWTGENTEAFFGQGTRLTVV.

DNA for the CDR3: TGCGCCAGCAGTGAGATCGGGAGCTCCTACGAGCAGTACTTC. It codes for CASSEIGSSYEQYF. This chain connects TRBV10-1 to TRBJ2-7; D is possibly TRBD2 (6 bases). The CDR3 is made up of 14 amino acids. CDR1 WNHNN and CDR2 SYGVQD come from the germline V gene (reference sequence). The V end lost 2 bases, the J end lost 0 bases, and 8 bases lay between the germline ends.

The chain joins TRBV6-5 to TRBJ2-2; 9 nucleotides agree with TRBD2. CDR3 length equals 15 residues. Germline loops: CDR1 MNHEY, CDR2 SVGAGI. V gave up 6 bases and J gave up 7 bases; unmatched junction bases: 9. CDR3 sequence reads: CASRPSGTGSGELFF. The CDR3 coding sequence is TGTGCCAGCAGACCTAGCGGGACGGGTAGCGGGGAGCTGTTTTTT.

This clone showed up just once. This chain joins TRBV7-2 and TRBJ2-5; 11 bases map to TRBD2. The CDR3 spans 18 residues. Germline V gene sequence: CDR1 SGHTA, CDR2 FQGNSA. Trimming removed 3 bases from V and 2 bases from J; junction bases left unmatched: 11. The CDR3 spells CASSFSGRGGGRQETQYF. In nucleotides, the CDR3 is TGTGCCAGCAGCTTTAGCGGGAGGGGCGGGGGGAGGCAAGAGACCCAGTACTTC.

The gene calls are TRBV2 and TRBJ2-7; D is possibly TRBD1 (6 bases). The CDR3 is made up of 14 amino acids. V was clipped by 3 bases and J by 0 bases, with 9 bases between them. Germline V gene data show CDR1 as SNHLY and CDR2 as FYNNEI. CDR3 in amino acids: CASSENRDSYEQYF. CDR3 nucleotide sequence: TGTGCCAGCAGTGAGAACAGGGACTCCTACGAGCAGTACTTC.

The chain links TRBV28 to TRBJ2-1; 7 bases are a match to TRBD2. CDR3 size: 14 residues. Germline CDR1 and CDR2: MDHEN and SYDVKM. The V and J ends lost 2 bases and 12 bases, in that order; junction bases with no gene match: 10. The CDR3 bases are TGTGCCAGCAGTTTACTGCGGACTAGTATCGGGCAGTTCTTC. Protein sequence: CASSLLRTSIGQFF.

This chain uses TRBV15 with TRBJ1-1; a weak D match, TRBD1 (6 bases). Germline CDR1 and CDR2: LNHNV and YYDKDF (reference sequence). The CDR3 totals 15 residues. V lost 0 bases to trimming and J lost 12 bases, with 20 bases between them. The CDR3 reads CATSRDRLRGGTTFF. CDR3 bases: TGTGCCACCAGCAGAGATCGCTTAAGGGGGGGAACAACTTTCTTT. Using reference TRBV15 and TRBJ1-1 for the parts outside the CDR3, the full variable domain is DAMVIQNPRYQVTQFGKPVTLSCSQTLNHNVMYWYQQKSSQAPKLLFHYYDKDFNNEADTPDNFQSRRPNTSFCFLDIRSPGLGDTAMYLCATSRDRLRGGTTFFGQGTRLTVV.

J is TRBJ1-4 and V is TRBV5-1, with 7 bases identical to TRBD1. The V and J ends lost 4 bases and 7 bases, in that order; junction bases with no gene match: 4. This CDR3 comprises 13 residues. Germline V gives CDR1 SGHRS, CDR2 YFSETQ. The CDR3 region is CASSRDSSEKLFF. As DNA, the CDR3 is TGCGCCAGCAGCAGGGACAGTTCTGAAAAACTGTTTTTT.

The gene calls are TRBV9 and TRBJ2-7; 9 bases are a match to TRBD1. The V gene end was trimmed by 0 bases and the J gene end by 2 bases; junction bases not matched to a gene: 0. Germline V gives CDR1 SGDLS, CDR2 YYNGEE. This CDR3 contains 14 residues. Here the CDR3 reads CASSVGTGAYEQYF. The CDR3 DNA reads as TGTGCCAGCAGCGTAGGGACAGGGGCCTACGAGCAGTACTTC. The full variable domain, with the rest looked up from reference TRBV9 and TRBJ2-7, is DSGVTQTPKHLITATGQRVTLRCSPRSGDLSVYWYQQSLDQGLQFLIQYYNGEERAKGNILERFSAQQFPDLHSELNLSSLELGDSALYFCASSVGTGAYEQYFGPGTRLTVT.

The chain is built from TRBV5-6 and TRBJ2-5, with TRBD2 identical over 13 bases. CDR3 length: 16 residues. Germline lookup yields CDR1 SGHDT and CDR2 YYEEEE. The V and J ends lost 2 bases and 5 bases, in that order; junction bases with no gene match: 6. CDR3 nucleotide sequence: TGTGCCAGCAGCTTCCAGACTAGCGGGAGGAGGGAGACCCAGTACTTC. This encodes CASSFQTSGRRETQYF.

The chain links TRBV7-2 to TRBJ2-1, with a weak D call TRBD2 (6 bases). The V end was cut by 2 bases, the J end by 0 bases, with 14 bases between. Germline loops: CDR1 SGHTA, CDR2 FQGNSA. The CDR3 consists of 17 residues. CDR3 sequence reads: CASSLTPAGSSYNEQFF. The CDR3 nucleotides read TGTGCCAGCAGCTTAACCCCTGCCGGGAGCTCCTACAATGAGCAGTTCTTC.

The rearrangement links TRBV6-5 to TRBJ1-3; TRBD1 matches 8 bases. CDR1 is MNHEY, CDR2 SVGAGI, per germline. The CDR3 contains 15 residues. V lost 5 bases, J lost 4 bases, and 7 bases stayed unmatched. The CDR3 protein is CASSPGQGGGNTIYF. The CDR3 DNA is TGTGCCAGCAGTCCCGGACAGGGTGGGGGAAACACCATATATTTT.

The chain has TRBV4-1 and TRBJ2-7, with TRBD1 as a possible D gene (5 bases). CDR3 length: 15 residues. Trimming removed 4 bases at V and 6 bases at J, with 19 bases between. Germline-derived CDR1 and CDR2 are MGHRA and YSYEKL. The chain's CDR3 is CASSLAGSSLLEQYF. Here the CDR3 DNA reads TGCGCCAGCAGCCTAGCAGGGTCGTCTCTACTCGAGCAGTACTTC.

This CDR3 is CASSTTGLAGGGLEQYF. DNA of the CDR3: TGTGCCAGCAGCACTACAGGACTAGCGGGAGGAGGGCTCGAGCAGTACTTC. V is TRBV28 and J is TRBJ2-7; 14 bases fit TRBD2. The trim removed 6 bases at V and 6 bases at J, leaving 13 bases unmatched. Germline lookup yields CDR1 MDHEN and CDR2 SYDVKM. The CDR3 has 17 amino acids.

The V call is TRBV9, the J call TRBJ2-3; D uncertain. CDR3 length: 14 amino acids. Looked up from germline, CDR1 is SGDLS and CDR2 is YYNGEE. Trimming cost V 4 bases and J 4 bases, with 13 bases left between them. CDR3 bases: TGTGCCAGCAGCTCTCGACAAACTGCAGATACGCAGTATTTT. Translating gives CASSSRQTADTQYF.

The chain employs TRBV28 and TRBJ1-2; TRBD1 matches 7 bases. Germline CDR1 reads MDHEN; CDR2 reads SYDVKM. The CDR3 sequence is 16 residues long. The V gene end was trimmed by 4 bases and the J gene end by 3 bases; junction bases not matched to a gene: 11. Here the CDR3 DNA reads TGTGCCAGCAGTTCATCCGCAAAGGGGGCGGACTATGGCTACACCTTC. As protein: CASSSSAKGADYGYTF.

The chain joins TRBV28 to TRBJ2-2; TRBD2 agrees at 8 bases. Trimming at V came to 3 bases and at J to 5 bases, leaving 5 bases not matched to a gene. The CDR3 loop spans 15 amino acids. CDR1 is MDHEN, CDR2 SYDVKM, per germline. The CDR3 DNA reads TGTGCCAGCAGTTTTCTAGCGGGTCTGACCGGGGAGCTGTTTTTT. Protein product: CASSFLAGLTGELFF.